The 31 T cell receptor beta chains below come from one sample, sequenced in a study of early T cells in non-severe SARS-CoV-2 infection. TCRdb reprocessed the 5' RACE reads with MiXCR, giving one entry per CDR3 protein. The sample lists 100,000 or so distinct CDR3 sequences; about an eighth were seen once. The sample taken for sequencing was whole blood. These receptors were obtained from an adult who was a healthcare worker with PCR-confirmed SARS-CoV-2 infection or an uninfected control (not recorded which).

This clonotype has ten or more counts. J is TRBJ1-1 and V is TRBV11-2; D gene ambiguous. The CDR3 has 12 residues. Germline V lookup: CDR1 SGHAT, CDR2 FQNNGV. The V and J ends lost 5 bases and 5 bases respectively, with 9 bases between them. The CDR3 here is CASSRWETEAFF. Written as DNA, the CDR3 is TGTGCCAGCAGCCGGTGGGAGACTGAAGCTTTCTTT. Filled out from reference TRBV11-2 and TRBJ1-1, the complete variable domain reads EAGVAQSPRYKIIEKRQSVAFWCNPISGHATLYWYQQILGQGPKLLIQFQNNGVVDDSQLPKDRFSAERLKGVDSTLKIQPAKLEDSAVYLCASSRWETEAFFGQGTRLTVV.

This clonotype has a handful of counts. The CDR3: CASSLSEAGANVLTF. The CDR3 bases are TGTGCCAGCAGTTTATCGGAGGCTGGGGCCAACGTCCTGACTTTC. This chain uses TRBV12-3 or TRBV12-4 with TRBJ2-6; a weak D match, TRBD2 (5 bases). The CDR3 has 15 amino acids. Trimming removed 2 bases at V and 2 bases at J, with 7 bases between.

The genes are TRBV24-1 and TRBJ2-3; no reliable D call. There are 16 residues in the CDR3. CDR1 and CDR2 from the germline V gene are KGHDR and SFDVKD. V lost 1 base, J lost 0 bases, and 10 bases lay in between. This CDR3 reads CATSDFGGYSTDTQYF. CDR3 DNA sequence: TGTGCCACCAGTGATTTCGGTGGGTACAGCACAGATACGCAGTATTTT.

This chain connects TRBV28 to TRBJ2-3, with unresolved D. V lost 5 bases and J lost 4, with 10 bases in between. Per the germline V gene, CDR1 is MDHEN and CDR2 is SYDVKM. The CDR3 extends over 13 amino acids. The CDR3 here is CASSQGPSDTQYF. CDR3 nucleotide sequence: TGTGCCAGCAGTCAAGGACCTTCAGATACGCAGTATTTT.

This clonotype was detected ten times or more. The chain couples TRBV5-4 to TRBJ2-3; 7 bases match TRBD2. Germline CDR1 is SGHNT and CDR2 is YYREEE (reference sequence). V lost 2 bases, J lost 4 bases, and 7 bases stayed unmatched. CDR3 length: 15 residues. The CDR3 reads CASSLTREAPDTQYF. The CDR3 DNA is TGTGCCAGCAGCTTAACCCGGGAGGCGCCAGATACGCAGTATTTT.

This clonotype has a handful of counts. The V call is TRBV2, the J call TRBJ1-2; 7 nucleotides match TRBD1. The V and J ends lost 7 bases and 8 bases, in that order; junction bases with no gene match: 7. CDR1 is SNHLY and CDR2 is FYNNEI in the germline V gene. CDR3 length: 12 residues. The CDR3 spells CASTSQGTGYTF. CDR3 DNA: TGTGCCAGCACTTCACAGGGGACCGGCTACACCTTC.

In DNA, the CDR3 is TGTGCCACCCTTCGGGGTGAGGGCACAGATACGCAGTATTTT. Translating it yields CATLRGEGTDTQYF. The chain couples TRBV12-3 or TRBV12-4 to TRBJ2-3; D is possibly TRBD2 (5 bases). V lost 10 bases to trimming and J lost 1 base, with 15 bases between them. The CDR3 is 14 amino acids.

The gene calls are TRBV6-2 or TRBV6-3 and TRBJ1-5; no firm D call. Between the trimmed V and J ends, which lost 5 bases and 0 bases, there was a span of 8 bases. The CDR3 contains 14 residues. In germline, CDR1 is MNHEY, CDR2 SVGEGT. In nucleotides, the CDR3 is TGTGCCAGCAGTACCCGGAGTAGCAATCAGCCCCAGCATTTT. Residues: CASSTRSSNQPQHF.

The chain has TRBV6-6 and TRBJ2-5; weak D call: TRBD2 (5 bases). The CDR3 covers 14 residues. Trimming cost V 5 bases and J 7 bases, with 17 bases left between them. CDR1 and CDR2 (germline): MNHNY, SVGAGI (reference sequence). CDR3 sequence (DNA): TGTGCCAGCAGTGGGTCGAGGGCTCTGGGGACCCAGTACTTC. It is translated as CASSGSRALGTQYF.

This clonotype was counted a few times. The CDR3 region is CASSRTPDNEQFF. CDR3 coding DNA: TGCGCCAGCAGCCGGACACCTGACAATGAGCAGTTCTTC. The V and J genes are TRBV5-1 and TRBJ2-1; D possibly corresponds to TRBD1 (5 bases). V lost 4 bases and J lost 5, with 10 bases in between. CDR1 and CDR2 (germline): SGHRS, YFSETQ. The CDR3 runs 13 residues.

V and J are TRBV12-3 or TRBV12-4 and TRBJ2-1; TRBD2 is a possible D gene (6 bases). V gave up 5 bases and J gave up 9 bases, with 26 bases separating them. There are 17 residues in the CDR3. This CDR3 reads CASSPRFGSPQFGEQFF. Written as DNA, the CDR3 is TGTGCCAGCAGTCCTCGGTTCGGGAGCCCCCAATTTGGTGAGCAGTTCTTC.

This clonotype occurred a few times. The rearrangement uses TRBV19 and TRBJ1-1; a weak D match, TRBD1 (6 bases). The CDR3 consists of 14 residues. Germline V gene lookup returns CDR1 LNHDA and CDR2 SQIVND (reference sequence). V gave up 8 bases and J gave up 5 bases, with 18 bases separating them. CDR3 nucleotide sequence: TGTGCCAGTGGGGGGGCAACAGGGCTAACTGAAGCTTTCTTT. This translates into CASGGATGLTEAFF. Supplemented by reference TRBV19 and TRBJ1-1, the full variable domain reads DGGITQSPKYLFRKEGQNVTLSCEQNLNHDAMYWYRQDPGQGLRLIYYSQIVNDFQKGDIAEGYSVSREKKESFPLTVTSAQKNPTAFYLCASGGATGLTEAFFGQGTRLTVV.

V is TRBV28 and J is TRBJ1-6; D not certain. Germline values: CDR1 MDHEN, CDR2 SYDVKM. CDR3 size: 14 residues. The V end lost 5 bases, the J end lost 8 bases, and 13 bases lay between the germline ends. The CDR3 protein is CASSPYVADSPLHF. The CDR3 region has the DNA TGTGCCAGCAGTCCCTACGTAGCAGATTCACCCCTCCACTTT.

The V gene is TRBV4-1, the J gene TRBJ2-5, with 9 bases identical to TRBD2. The CDR3 covers 18 residues. CDR1 is MGHRA and CDR2 is YSYEKL in the germline V gene. J lost 4 bases, V lost 6 bases, and 18 bases had no gene match. CDR3 region: CASRSEAGGPIRRETQYF. DNA for the CDR3: TGCGCCAGCAGAAGTGAGGCGGGAGGGCCAATAAGGAGAGAGACCCAGTACTTC.

This clonotype has more than one count but fewer than ten. This rearrangement joins TRBV2 to TRBJ2-5, with TRBD2 matching 10 bases. Trimming cost V 8 bases and J 2 bases; bases outside gene matches: 11. CDR1 and CDR2 (germline): SNHLY, FYNNEI. The CDR3 consists of 16 residues. The CDR3 DNA reads as TGTGCCAGCGAGAGTACACTAGCGGGGCGACAAGAGACCCAGTACTTC. Translation: CASESTLAGRQETQYF. The complete variable domain, with remaining parts taken from reference TRBV2 and TRBJ2-5, reads EPEVTQTPSHQVTQMGQEVILRCVPISNHLYFYWYRQILGQKVEFLVSFYNNEISEKSEIFDDQFSVERPDGSNFTLKIRSTKLEDSAMYFCASESTLAGRQETQYFGPGTRLLVL.

About this clonotype itself: One junction end does not reproduce the germline sequence, and a read error may be involved. The chain carries TRBV7-6 and TRBJ2-2; D unclear. CDR3 length: 14 amino acids. Germline loops: CDR1 SGHVS, CDR2 FNYEAQ. CDR3 protein: CVSSLAKNTGELFF. The CDR3 DNA sequence: TGTGTCAGCAGCTTAGCCAAAAACACCGGGGAGCTGTTTTTT.

The chain couples TRBV29-1 to TRBJ1-1; unclear D gene. Trimming took 7 bases from V and 1 from J, leaving 10 bases between them. CDR1 is SQVTM, CDR2 ANQGSEA, per germline. This CDR3 spans 12 amino acids. CDR3 sequence reads: CSGRGANTEAFF. The DNA for the CDR3 is TGCAGCGGCCGGGGAGCGAACACTGAAGCTTTCTTT. The full variable domain, rest sourced from reference TRBV29-1 and TRBJ1-1, is SAVISQKPSRDICQRGTSLTIQCQVDSQVTMMFWYRQQPGQSLTLIATANQGSEATYESGFVIDKFPISRPNLTFSTLTVSNMSPEDSSIYLCSGRGANTEAFFGQGTRLTVV.

The V gene is TRBV28, the J gene TRBJ2-7; 7 bases are shared with TRBD1. The CDR3 is made up of 14 amino acids. V lost 6 bases and J lost 5; bases outside the gene matches: 10. Germline V CDR1 and CDR2: MDHEN, SYDVKM. The CDR3 sequence: CASSWTTGHHEQYF. DNA of the CDR3: TGTGCCAGCAGCTGGACGACAGGGCACCACGAGCAGTACTTC.

In its sample, this clonotype was seen a few times. V usage is TRBV5-1 and J usage is TRBJ1-6, with D perhaps matching TRBD1 (5 bases). The germline CDR1 and CDR2 sequences are SGHRS and YFSETQ. V was trimmed by 0 bases and J by 5 bases, leaving 9 bases between them. This CDR3 contains 15 residues. CDR3 sequence reads: CASSLGQSNNSPLHF. CDR3 nucleotides: TGCGCCAGCAGCTTGGGACAGAGTAATAATTCACCCCTCCACTTT.

V gene TRBV6-6 combines with J gene TRBJ2-3; unclear D gene. The CDR3 has 14 residues. The germline V gene has CDR1 MNHNY and CDR2 SVGAGI (reference sequence). The V and J ends lost 10 bases and 4 bases respectively, with 18 bases between them. The CDR3 DNA reads TGTGCCATCTCAACCGCTCAGGAGCCAGATACGCAGTATTTT. Its translation: CAISTAQEPDTQYF.

This chain connects TRBV5-6 to TRBJ1-5; the D is unclear. CDR1 SGHDT and CDR2 YYEEEE come from the germline V gene. This CDR3 has 15 residues. Trimming pared 0 bases from V and 1 base from J, leaving 8 bases between. CDR3 sequence reads: CASSLAARSNQPQHF. The CDR3 DNA sequence: TGTGCCAGCAGCTTGGCGGCACGGAGCAATCAGCCCCAGCATTTT. The full variable domain, its missing parts supplied by reference TRBV5-6 and TRBJ1-5, is DAGVTQSPTHLIKTRGQQVTLRCSPKSGHDTVSWYQQALGQGPQFIFQYYEEEERQRGNFPDRFSGHQFPNYSSELNVNALLLGDSALYLCASSLAARSNQPQHFGDGTRLSIL.

This sequence joins TRBV20-1 and TRBJ2-7, with D maybe TRBD1 (5 bases). V was shortened by 3 bases and J by 2 bases, with 17 bases between the two germline ends. CDR1 is DFQATT and CDR2 is SNEGSKA in the germline V gene (reference sequence). The CDR3 covers 15 residues. The CDR3 spells CSARDPDIHPYEQYF. The CDR3 DNA sequence: TGCAGTGCTAGGGACCCGGACATCCACCCCTACGAGCAGTACTTC.

Notes on this clonotype: This may stem from a read error, because a much larger clone lies one nucleotide away. The chain employs TRBV14 and TRBJ1-3, with D hard to call. The germline CDR1 and CDR2 sequences are SGHDN and FVKESK. The CDR3 runs 18 residues. Deletions cut 0 bases from V and 0 bases from J, with 15 bases between. CDR3 sequence reads: CASSQENVLYRSGNTIYF. The CDR3 DNA sequence: TGTGCCAGCAGCCAAGAAAATGTCCTTTACCGCTCTGGAAACACCATATATTTT.

The sample holds a few counts of this clonotype. CDR3 loop: CASSQSKEKLFF. The CDR3 region has the DNA TGTGCCAGCAGCCAATCCAAAGAAAAACTGTTTTTT. The chain carries TRBV4-2 and TRBJ1-4, with no clear D. Trimming cost V 2 bases and J 8 bases, with 6 bases left between them. Looked up from germline, CDR1 is LGHNA and CDR2 is YNFKEQ. This CDR3 is built from 12 residues.

The chain links TRBV28 to TRBJ1-1; D is ambiguous. Germline V CDR1 and CDR2: MDHEN, SYDVKM. The CDR3 is made up of 12 amino acids. Trimming took off 4 bases at V and 2 bases at J, with 5 bases between the two ends. The CDR3 reads CASSSVNTEAFF. Here the CDR3 DNA reads TGTGCCAGCAGTTCCGTTAACACTGAAGCTTTCTTT.

The gene calls are TRBV29-1 and TRBJ2-2, with D perhaps TRBD2 (6 bases). Germline V lookup: CDR1 SQVTM, CDR2 ANQGSEA. The V and J ends lost 7 bases and 4 bases respectively, with 10 bases between them. This CDR3 has 12 residues. Here the CDR3 reads CSALEGTGELFF. The CDR3 DNA reads TGCAGCGCCCTGGAGGGCACCGGGGAGCTGTTTTTT.

This clonotype showed up just a few times. The chain combines TRBV7-9 with TRBJ1-2; D not certain. The CDR3 runs 13 residues. The V end lost 7 bases, the J end lost 5 bases, and 14 bases lay between the germline ends. Germline assignment: CDR1 SEHNR and CDR2 FQNEAQ (reference sequence). For the CDR3, the DNA is TGTGCCAGCATCGGCCAGCCGGGGTATGGCTACACCTTC. It translates to CASIGQPGYGYTF.

This clonotype has a count of ten or more. This chain connects TRBV7-9 to TRBJ2-3, with TRBD2 identical over 11 bases. CDR1 is SEHNR, CDR2 FQNEAQ, per germline (reference sequence). With V trimmed by 4 bases and J by 1 base, 13 bases remained unmatched. The CDR3 has 19 residues. The CDR3 nucleotides read TGTGCCAGCAGCTCGTTGACTAGCGGGATGATGGCGGGCACAGATACGCAGTATTTT. Translation: CASSSLTSGMMAGTDTQYF.

The rearrangement links TRBV20-1 to TRBJ1-5; D unclear. Germline V gene sequence: CDR1 DFQATT, CDR2 SNEGSKA (reference sequence). The CDR3 runs 15 residues. Trimming stripped 3 bases from V and 3 bases from J, with 15 bases between. The CDR3 DNA reads TGCAGTGCTAGCCTGTTGTCACGGGTCAATCAGCCCCAGCATTTT. This codes for CSASLLSRVNQPQHF.

This clonotype was seen at least ten times. The gene calls are TRBV6-6 and TRBJ1-1, with D perhaps TRBD1 (6 bases). Germline V gene lookup returns CDR1 MNHNY and CDR2 SVGAGI (reference sequence). CDR3 length: 15 residues. The V gene lost 6 bases and the J gene lost 5 bases, with 19 bases spanning the gap. CDR3 DNA sequence: TGTGCCAGCAGAGAACCCGGACAGACGGGTACTGAAGCTTTCTTT. Its translation is CASREPGQTGTEAFF.

The chain's CDR3 is CAISESQETQYF. The DNA of the CDR3 is TGTGCCATCAGTGAGTCGCAAGAGACCCAGTACTTC. The rearrangement uses TRBV10-3 and TRBJ2-5; D remains ambiguous. Trimming shortened V by 0 bases and J by 2 bases, and 1 base separated the two germline ends. The CDR3 is 12 residues long. CDR1 and CDR2 (germline): ENHRY, SYGVKD.